This T cell receptor beta chain originates from a study of CD8+CD57+ T cells in acquired aplastic anemia. Across the study: The study obtained an average of around 2.9 ug of DNA from sorted CD4+ and CD8+ cells.

According to the study, genomic DNA was the template for TCR beta VDJ and CDR3 profiling. TCRdb re-called the reads through MiXCR, storing one row per CDR3 protein. The sample holds 250,000 to 300,000 distinct CDR3 sequences, 50% to 70% seen once. The sample consisted of sorted CD4+, CD8+, or CD8+CD57+ T cells (not recorded which) from PBMCs. The origin of this receptor is a human donor with severe aplastic anemia or a healthy control (not recorded which).

The CDR3 spells CATPSGTGVWEQYF. Written as DNA, the CDR3 is TGCGCCACCCCTTCCGGGACAGGGGTGTGGGAGCAGTACTTC. The chain uses TRBV10-1 and TRBJ2-7; 10 bases line up with TRBD1. V gave up 10 bases and J gave up 7 bases; unmatched junction bases: 13. CDR3 length: 14 residues. Germline V lookup: CDR1 WNHNN, CDR2 SYGVQD (reference sequence).